Sequencing of this TCR beta chain was carried out in a study of shared clonotypes between healthy human individuals. Study-level background: The study enrolled a couple of women and three men aged 18 to 49. The study's findings and limits: An expected dependence of interdonor clonotype sharing on sequencing depth was noted.

Germline CDR1 MNHEY, CDR2 SMNVEV (reference sequence). The CDR3 has 15 amino acids. Trimming at V came to 8 bases and at J to 5 bases, leaving 5 bases not matched to a gene. In regard to this clone: Its target is unknown.

The DNA input per sorted-subset replicate PCR was about 190 ng, corresponding to tens of thousands of T cell genomes. Sequencing was performed with immunoSEQ multiplex PCR; in TCRdb, only in-frame clones are kept and a portion is missing. The table has 1,500,000 or so clones, around 98.5% seen once. The sequencing input was naive CD4+ T cells sorted from blood. The subset: CD45RA+ positively selected. This chain connects TRBV27 to TRBJ2-2; 13 nucleotides align to TRBD2. This clonotype was obtained from a man aged 25-45 years in good health. The CDR3 spells CASGGTSGITGELFF. In DNA, the CDR3 is TGTGCCAGCGGAGGGACTAGCGGGATAACCGGGGAGCTGTTTTTT.